These 21 T cell receptor beta chains were sequenced from one sample in a study of identical twins. One entry per CDR3 protein, called by TCRdb with MiXCR from the 5' RACE reads. The table includes under 250,000 distinct CDR3 sequences, less than 8% detected once. In addition, the sample was reused for a study of yellow fever vaccine responses in identical twins.

The sample was memory (CD45RO+) T cells sorted from blood. The receptors stem from a woman aged 18-29 years in good health.

V usage is TRBV28 and J usage is TRBJ1-4; a possible D gene is TRBD1 (5 bases). The CDR3 contains 12 residues. The V gene lost 4 bases and the J gene lost 13 bases, with 13 bases spanning the gap. Germline V gene lookup returns CDR1 MDHEN and CDR2 SYDVKM. CDR3 coding DNA: TGTGCCAGCAGTTCTTCCGGGGGGGGACTGTTTTTT. Its translation: CASSSSGGGLFF.

There are a few counts of this clonotype. The genes are TRBV6-2 or TRBV6-3 and TRBJ2-7, with 7 nucleotides matching TRBD1. The CDR3 is 15 residues long. Germline V CDR1 and CDR2: MNHEY, SVGEGT. V trimming: 6 bases; J trimming: 4 bases; junction bases outside the gene matches: 12. CDR3 DNA sequence: TGTGCCAGCAGCCGACCCGGGACAGTAAATTACGAGCAGTACTTC. Its translation is CASSRPGTVNYEQYF.

The sample holds a few counts of this clonotype. The rearrangement links TRBV7-8 to TRBJ1-5; 7 bases align to TRBD1. V was pared by 5 bases and J by 4 bases, with 5 bases of the junction left unmatched. This CDR3 region has 14 residues. Germline CDR1 is SGHVS and CDR2 is FQNEAQ. CDR3 loop: CASSALTGNQPQHF. CDR3 nucleotide sequence: TGTGCCAGCAGCGCCCTGACAGGGAATCAGCCCCAGCATTTT.

This clonotype was seen more than once but under ten times. This chain joins TRBV3-1 and TRBJ2-1; 9 bases map to TRBD2. The length of the CDR3 is 15 residues. Germline trimming cut 3 bases from V and 7 bases from J; bases unmatched to any gene: 7. Germline CDR1 LGHDT, CDR2 YNNKEL (reference sequence). In DNA form, the CDR3 reads TGTGCCAGCAGCCAGAACAGGCGGGGGGGTAATGAGCAGTTCTTC. Residues: CASSQNRRGGNEQFF.

The V and J genes are TRBV7-9 and TRBJ2-5, with D unclear. Germline lookup yields CDR1 SEHNR and CDR2 FQNEAQ (reference sequence). This CDR3 has 11 residues. V dropped 7 bases and J dropped 5 bases, with 8 bases sitting between them. The DNA of the CDR3 is TGTGCCAGCACCCCGGGTGAGACCCAGTACTTC. It specifies CASTPGETQYF. The complete variable domain, with remaining parts taken from reference TRBV7-9 and TRBJ2-5, reads DTGVSQNPRHKITKRGQNVTFRCDPISEHNRLYWYRQTLGQGPEFLTYFQNEAQLEKSRLLSDRFSAERPKGSFSTLEIQRTEQGDSAMYLCASTPGETQYFGPGTRLLVL.

This clonotype has only a few counts. The chain couples TRBV3-1 to TRBJ1-5; 7 positions match TRBD1. Germline V gives CDR1 LGHDT, CDR2 YNNKEL (reference sequence). The CDR3 consists of 15 residues. V shed 5 bases, J shed 0 bases, and the junction held 4 bases outside the gene matches. Here the CDR3 DNA reads TGTGCCAGCAGCTTGGGACAGTATAGCAATCAGCCCCAGCATTTT. Amino acid sequence: CASSLGQYSNQPQHF.

Many counts were recorded for this clonotype. CDR3 sequence: CASSPGRNQPQHF. CDR3 bases: TGTGCCAGCAGTCCAGGTAGGAATCAGCCCCAGCATTTT. The chain uses TRBV6-1 and TRBJ1-5; no clear D. The CDR3 spans 13 residues. Trimming took 5 bases from V and 4 from J, leaving 9 bases between them. Germline CDR1 MNHNS, CDR2 SASEGT.

This clonotype was seen only a few times. V gene TRBV18 combines with J gene TRBJ1-5; D not certain. This CDR3 contains 15 residues. Trimming removed 0 bases at V and 6 bases at J, with 12 bases between. Germline assignment: CDR1 KGHSH and CDR2 LQKENI. CDR3 sequence: CASSPPAVNGQPQHF. CDR3 nucleotide sequence: TGTGCCAGCTCACCACCAGCGGTGAACGGTCAGCCCCAGCATTTT.

The V call is TRBV28, the J call TRBJ1-1; the D gene is possibly TRBD1 (5 bases). Trimming stripped 6 bases from V and 4 bases from J, with 18 bases between. Germline CDR1 reads MDHEN; CDR2 reads SYDVKM. This CDR3 spans 15 amino acids. CDR3 region: CASRPVLGGTTEAFF. The CDR3 DNA sequence: TGTGCCAGCAGACCGGTTCTGGGAGGGACCACTGAAGCTTTCTTT.

There are many counts of this clonotype. The rearrangement joins TRBV12-3 or TRBV12-4 to TRBJ1-5; D may be TRBD1 (5 bases). Trimming shortened V by 6 bases and J by 3 bases, and 12 bases separated the two germline ends. The CDR3 has 14 residues. The chain's CDR3 is CASSVDSLNQPQHF. The CDR3, as DNA: TGTGCCAGCAGCGTTGACAGTCTCAATCAGCCCCAGCATTTT.

This clonotype was counted ten times or more. The V and J genes are TRBV3-1 and TRBJ1-1; 7 bases map to TRBD1. The J segment lost 3 bases and the V segment lost 5 bases, leaving 3 bases of the junction unmatched. The CDR3 loop spans 13 amino acids. Germline CDR1 reads LGHDT; CDR2 reads YNNKEL (reference sequence). CDR3 DNA: TGTGCCAGCAGCTTACAGGGGTACACTGAAGCTTTCTTT. Protein: CASSLQGYTEAFF.

In its sample, this clonotype was seen many times. The chain is built from TRBV21-1 and TRBJ2-5; the DNA was not compared with TRBD1, the D call given in the table. TRBV21-1 is described as a pseudogene. The CDR3 totals 14 residues. The CDR3 loop is CASSKPPPRETQYF. CDR3 nucleotide sequence: TGTGCCAGCAGCAAACCCCCCCCAAGGGAGACCCAGTACTTC.

The chain couples TRBV7-8 to TRBJ2-5; D tentatively fits TRBD1 or TRBD2 (5 bases each). Germline V gene data show CDR1 as SGHVS and CDR2 as FQNEAQ. The CDR3 extends over 15 amino acids. The ends were cut back, 2 bases at V and 5 bases at J, with 15 bases in the middle. CDR3 bases: TGTGCCAGCAGCTTACCGCAGGGACCGCTGGAGACCCAGTACTTC. Its translation is CASSLPQGPLETQYF.

Only a few counts were recorded for this clonotype. The V gene is TRBV20-1, the J gene TRBJ2-7; tentatively, D is TRBD1 (6 bases). The V gene's germline CDR1 is DFQATT and CDR2 SNEGSKA (reference sequence). Trimming stripped 3 bases from V and 3 bases from J, with 15 bases between. The CDR3 is 14 residues long. CDR3 sequence: CSASFLGGNYEQYF. The DNA of the CDR3 is TGCAGTGCTAGTTTCCTAGGGGGAAACTACGAGCAGTACTTC.

This clonotype appeared a few times. V usage is TRBV7-9 and J usage is TRBJ1-1; the D is unclear. Germline V gene sequence: CDR1 SEHNR, CDR2 FQNEAQ (reference sequence). The V and J ends lost 0 bases and 4 bases respectively, with 9 bases between them. The CDR3 contains 14 residues. The CDR3, as DNA: TGTGCCAGCAGCTTAGCAGTCGCGGGCACTGAAGCTTTCTTT. This codes for CASSLAVAGTEAFF.

This clonotype was counted many times. This chain joins TRBV7-2 and TRBJ1-2; D uncertain. Germline V gene sequence: CDR1 SGHTA, CDR2 FQGNSA. The CDR3 has 13 residues. Trimming removed 1 base from V and 8 bases from J, with 11 bases in between. CDR3: CASSLEVATGYTF. CDR3 nucleotides: TGTGCCAGCAGCTTAGAGGTGGCAACCGGCTACACCTTC.

This chain joins TRBV18 and TRBJ2-1, with 9 bases that match TRBD2. CDR3 length: 15 residues. The germline V gene encodes CDR1 KGHSH and CDR2 LQKENI. Losses at the gene ends were 4 bases for V and 6 bases for J; bases not matched to a gene: 7. Here the CDR3 DNA reads TGTGCCAGCTCACATCCCGGGACTAGCCTCAATGAGCAGTTCTTC. It encodes CASSHPGTSLNEQFF.

The J gene is TRBJ1-2, the V gene TRBV11-1; D remains ambiguous. This CDR3 is 13 amino acids long. CDR1 is SGHAT and CDR2 is FQDESV in the germline V gene (reference sequence). V was cut by 5 bases and J by 4 bases, with 11 bases left in between. The CDR3: CASSPSGIYGYTF. Here the CDR3 DNA reads TGTGCCAGCAGCCCAAGTGGTATCTATGGCTACACCTTC.

The rearrangement links TRBV2 to TRBJ1-3, with D possibly TRBD1 on 5 matching bases. Trimming took 1 base from V and 0 from J, leaving 16 bases between them. This CDR3 is 18 amino acids long. Germline V gene sequence: CDR1 SNHLY, CDR2 FYNNEI. The CDR3: CASSEDGAGLLSGNTIYF. CDR3 nucleotides: TGTGCCAGCAGTGAAGATGGGGCAGGTCTACTCTCTGGAAACACCATATATTTT.

This clonotype appeared a few times. The chain joins TRBV10-3 to TRBJ2-1, with 16 positions matching TRBD2. The V gene's germline CDR1 is ENHRY and CDR2 SYGVKD. V was clipped by 2 bases and J by 2 bases; unmatched bases: 9. The CDR3 is 20 residues long. The CDR3 DNA is TGTGCCATCAGTGAGAGGGGACTAGCGGGGGGGCAGCTCCCCTACAATGAGCAGTTCTTC. As protein: CAISERGLAGGQLPYNEQFF.

The sample holds many counts of this clonotype. The chain recombines TRBV28 with TRBJ2-3; 7 positions match TRBD1. CDR3 length: 13 amino acids. Germline CDR1 and CDR2: MDHEN and SYDVKM. V shed 9 bases and J 1 base; nucleotides not matched to a gene: 4. CDR3 amino acids: CASNRGGTDTQYF. In DNA form, the CDR3 reads TGTGCCAGTAACAGGGGCGGCACAGATACGCAGTATTTT.